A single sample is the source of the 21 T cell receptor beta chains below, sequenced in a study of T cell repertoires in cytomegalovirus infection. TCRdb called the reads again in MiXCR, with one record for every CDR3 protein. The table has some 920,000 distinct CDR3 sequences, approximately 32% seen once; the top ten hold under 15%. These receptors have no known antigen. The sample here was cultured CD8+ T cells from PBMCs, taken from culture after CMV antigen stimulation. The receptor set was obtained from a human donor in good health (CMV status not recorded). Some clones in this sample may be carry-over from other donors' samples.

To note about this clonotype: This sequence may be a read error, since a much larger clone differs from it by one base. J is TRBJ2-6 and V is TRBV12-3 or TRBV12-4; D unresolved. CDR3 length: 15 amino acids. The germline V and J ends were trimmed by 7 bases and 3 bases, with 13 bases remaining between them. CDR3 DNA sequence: TGTGCCAGCAACCCTAGGGTTTATGGGGCCAACGTCCTGACTTTC. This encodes CASNPRVYGANVLTF.

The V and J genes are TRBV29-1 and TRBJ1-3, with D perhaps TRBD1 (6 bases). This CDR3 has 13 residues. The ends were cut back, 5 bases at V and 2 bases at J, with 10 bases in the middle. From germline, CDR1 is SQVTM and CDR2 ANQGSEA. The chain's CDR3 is CSVYQGTGNTIYF. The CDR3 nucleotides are TGCAGCGTTTACCAGGGGACTGGAAACACCATATATTTT.

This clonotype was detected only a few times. The CDR3 DNA is TGTGCCAGTCAGGAGAACTATGGCTACACCTTC. Translated: CASQENYGYTF. The V gene is TRBV19, the J gene TRBJ1-2; D gene ambiguous. This CDR3 region has 11 residues. The germline gives CDR1 LNHDA, CDR2 SQIVND (reference sequence). Trimming removed 8 bases at V and 2 bases at J, with 6 bases between.

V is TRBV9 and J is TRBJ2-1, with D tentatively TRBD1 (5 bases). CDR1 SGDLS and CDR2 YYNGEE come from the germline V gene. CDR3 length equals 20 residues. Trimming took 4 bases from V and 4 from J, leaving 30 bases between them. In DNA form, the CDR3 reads TGTGCCAGCAGCCCACCAGCCGTCTCAGGGCCCTCAAAGAAATACAATGAGCAGTTCTTC. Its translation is CASSPPAVSGPSKKYNEQFF.

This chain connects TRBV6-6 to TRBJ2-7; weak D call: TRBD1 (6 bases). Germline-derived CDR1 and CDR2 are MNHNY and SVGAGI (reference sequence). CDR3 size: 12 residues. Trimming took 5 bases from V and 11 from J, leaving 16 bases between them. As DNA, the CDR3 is TGTGCCAGCAGTCACGGACAGTTCCCGGAGTACTTC. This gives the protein CASSHGQFPEYF.

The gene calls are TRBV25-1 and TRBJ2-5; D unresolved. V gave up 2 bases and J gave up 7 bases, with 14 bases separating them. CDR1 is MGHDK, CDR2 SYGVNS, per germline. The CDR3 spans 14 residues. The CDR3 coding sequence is TGTGCCAGCAGTGAACCTGGACCATTCGGGACCCAGTACTTC. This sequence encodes CASSEPGPFGTQYF.

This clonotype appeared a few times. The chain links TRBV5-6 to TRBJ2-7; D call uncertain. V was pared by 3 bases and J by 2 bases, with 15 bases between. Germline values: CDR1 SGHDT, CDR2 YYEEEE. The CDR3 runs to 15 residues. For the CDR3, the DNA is TGTGCCAGCAGCTCTCAAAAGGACCTTCCCTACGAGCAGTACGTC. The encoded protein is CASSSQKDLPYEQYV.

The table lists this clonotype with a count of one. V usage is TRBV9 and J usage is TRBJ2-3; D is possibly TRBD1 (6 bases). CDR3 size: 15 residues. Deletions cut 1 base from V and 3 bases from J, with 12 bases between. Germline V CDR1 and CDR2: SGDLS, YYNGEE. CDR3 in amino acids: CASSVSGAFTDTQYF. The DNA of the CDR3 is TGTGCCAGCAGCGTATCAGGGGCTTTTACAGATACGCAGTATTTT.

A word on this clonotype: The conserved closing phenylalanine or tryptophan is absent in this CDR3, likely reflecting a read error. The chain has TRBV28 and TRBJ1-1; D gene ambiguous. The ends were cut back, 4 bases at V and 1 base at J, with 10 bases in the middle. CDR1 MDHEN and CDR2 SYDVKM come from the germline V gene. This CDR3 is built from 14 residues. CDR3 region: CASSSGRRNTEAFS. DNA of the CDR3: TGTGCCAGCAGTTCAGGACGGAGGAACACTGAAGCTTTCTCT.

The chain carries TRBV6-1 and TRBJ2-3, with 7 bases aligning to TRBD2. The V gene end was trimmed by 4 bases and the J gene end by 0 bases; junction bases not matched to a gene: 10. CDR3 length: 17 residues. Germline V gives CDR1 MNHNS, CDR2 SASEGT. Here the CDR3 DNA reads TGTGCCAGCAGTGCCCCCTCGCGGGGGATCAGCACAGATACGCAGTATTTT. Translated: CASSAPSRGISTDTQYF.

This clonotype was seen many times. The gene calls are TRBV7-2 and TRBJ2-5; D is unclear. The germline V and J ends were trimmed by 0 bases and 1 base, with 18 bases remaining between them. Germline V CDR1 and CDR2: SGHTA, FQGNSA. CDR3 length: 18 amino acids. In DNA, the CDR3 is TGTGCCAGCAGCTTAGCATGGACGGGCCCAAGAACCCAAGAGACCCAGTACTTC. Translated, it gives CASSLAWTGPRTQETQYF.

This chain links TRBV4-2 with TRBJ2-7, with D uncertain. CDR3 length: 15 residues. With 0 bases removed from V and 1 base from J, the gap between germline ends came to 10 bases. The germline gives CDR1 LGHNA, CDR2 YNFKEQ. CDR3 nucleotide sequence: TGTGCCAGCAGCCAAGAAGGCGGCGGATCCTACGAGCAGTACTTC. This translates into CASSQEGGGSYEQYF.

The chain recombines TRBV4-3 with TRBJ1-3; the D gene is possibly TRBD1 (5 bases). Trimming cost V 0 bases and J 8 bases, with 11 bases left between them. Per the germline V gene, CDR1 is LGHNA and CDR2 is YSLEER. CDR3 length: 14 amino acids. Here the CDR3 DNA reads TGCGCCAGCAGCCAAGACAGGGATATAGACACCATATATTTT. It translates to CASSQDRDIDTIYF.

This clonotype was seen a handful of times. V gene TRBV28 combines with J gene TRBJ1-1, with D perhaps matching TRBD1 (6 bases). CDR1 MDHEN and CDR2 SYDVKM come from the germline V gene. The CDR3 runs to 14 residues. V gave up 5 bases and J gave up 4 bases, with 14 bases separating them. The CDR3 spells CASSPGDESTEAFF. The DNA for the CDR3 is TGTGCCAGCAGTCCAGGGGATGAGAGCACTGAAGCTTTCTTT.

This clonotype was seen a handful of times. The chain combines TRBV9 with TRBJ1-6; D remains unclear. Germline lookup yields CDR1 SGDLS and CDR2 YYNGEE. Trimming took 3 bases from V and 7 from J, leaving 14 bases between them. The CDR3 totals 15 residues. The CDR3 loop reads CASSASGSRNSPLHF. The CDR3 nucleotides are TGTGCCAGCAGCGCCTCCGGGTCGAGGAATTCACCCCTCCACTTT.

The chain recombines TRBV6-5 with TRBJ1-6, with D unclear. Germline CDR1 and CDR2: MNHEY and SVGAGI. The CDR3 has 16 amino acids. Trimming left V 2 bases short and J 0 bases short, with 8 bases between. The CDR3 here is CASSYPAASYNSPLHF. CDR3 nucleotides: TGTGCCAGCAGTTACCCGGCCGCCTCCTATAATTCACCCCTCCACTTT.

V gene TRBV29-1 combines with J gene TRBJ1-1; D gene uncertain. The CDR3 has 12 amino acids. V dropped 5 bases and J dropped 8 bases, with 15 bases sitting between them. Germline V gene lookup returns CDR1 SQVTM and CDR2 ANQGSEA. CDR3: CSVLYWGREAFF. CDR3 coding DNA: TGCAGCGTTCTGTATTGGGGTAGAGAAGCTTTCTTT.

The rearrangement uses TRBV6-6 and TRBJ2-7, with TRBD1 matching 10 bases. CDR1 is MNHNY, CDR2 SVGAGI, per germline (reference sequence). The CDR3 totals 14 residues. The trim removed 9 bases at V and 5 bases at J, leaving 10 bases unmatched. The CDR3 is CASETGGPGNEQYV. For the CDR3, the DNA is TGTGCCAGTGAGACAGGGGGCCCGGGGAACGAGCAGTACGTC.

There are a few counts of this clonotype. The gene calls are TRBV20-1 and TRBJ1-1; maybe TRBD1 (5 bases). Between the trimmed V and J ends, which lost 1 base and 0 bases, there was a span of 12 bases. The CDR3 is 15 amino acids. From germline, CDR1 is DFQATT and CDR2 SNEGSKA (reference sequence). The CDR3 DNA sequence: TGCAGTGCTAGAGGGTGGGGACTCTTGAACACTGAAGCTTTCTTT. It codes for CSARGWGLLNTEAFF.

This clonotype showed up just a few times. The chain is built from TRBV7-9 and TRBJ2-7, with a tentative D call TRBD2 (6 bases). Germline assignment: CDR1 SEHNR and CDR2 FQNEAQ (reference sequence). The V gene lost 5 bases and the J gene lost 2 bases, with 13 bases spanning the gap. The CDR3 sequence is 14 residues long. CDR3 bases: TGTGCCAGCAGCCCGGAGGGTACCGCCTACGAGCAGTACTTC. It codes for CASSPEGTAYEQYF.

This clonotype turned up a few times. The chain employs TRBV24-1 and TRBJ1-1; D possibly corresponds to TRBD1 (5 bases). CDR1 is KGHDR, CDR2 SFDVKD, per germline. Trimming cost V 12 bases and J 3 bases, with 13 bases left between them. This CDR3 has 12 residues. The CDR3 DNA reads TGTGCCTCCGGAGGGGATGACACTGAAGCTTTCTTT. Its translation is CASGGDDTEAFF.